Presented here are 20 T cell receptor beta chains from one specimen sequenced in a study of blood T cell repertoires in COVID-19. Here immunoSEQ multiplex PCR was the method, and the copy in TCRdb shows in-frame clones only, minus some. The data show over 200,000 clones, with around nine tenths seen just once and 2.5% to 3.5% held by the top ten. Sequences were obtained from peripheral blood. The receptors derive from an older woman with acute or convalescent COVID-19.

The chain has TRBV25-1 and TRBJ2-2; 7 positions agree with TRBD1. Germline CDR1 and CDR2: MGHDK and SYGVNS. The length of the CDR3 is 14 residues. V lost 5 bases and J lost 3; bases outside the gene matches: 3. CDR3 protein: CASSRTGDTGELFF. CDR3 nucleotide sequence: TGTGCCAGCAGTAGAACAGGGGACACCGGGGAGCTGTTTTTT.

The chain recombines TRBV19 with TRBJ2-7, with D possibly matching TRBD1 (6 bases). The length of the CDR3 is 16 residues. Germline V CDR1 and CDR2: LNHDA, SQIVND (reference sequence). The V end lost 1 base, the J end lost 0 bases, and 13 bases lay between the germline ends. The CDR3 nucleotides read TGTGCCAGTAGTATAGTAGGGACAATGAGCTCCTACGAGCAGTACTTC. This translates into CASSIVGTMSSYEQYF.

The chain uses TRBV20-1 and TRBJ1-1; D remains ambiguous. The CDR3 runs 11 residues. Germline CDR1 DFQATT, CDR2 SNEGSKA (reference sequence). Trimming pared 5 bases from V and 4 bases from J, leaving 8 bases between. CDR3 sequence: CSASRPTEAFF. Written as DNA, the CDR3 is TGCAGTGCTTCTAGACCCACTGAAGCTTTCTTT.

The gene calls are TRBV7-9 and TRBJ1-6; 8 nucleotides line up with TRBD1. The V and J ends lost 5 bases and 7 bases, in that order; junction bases with no gene match: 13. The germline V gene encodes CDR1 SEHNR and CDR2 FQNEAQ (reference sequence). The length of the CDR3 is 17 residues. This chain's CDR3 is CASSPETGAVINSPLHF. The CDR3 DNA reads as TGTGCCAGCAGCCCAGAGACAGGGGCGGTAATAAATTCACCCCTCCACTTT.

This chain connects TRBV6-5 to TRBJ2-2, with D perhaps matching TRBD2 (5 bases). Germline CDR1 and CDR2: MNHEY and SVGAGI. Trimming took 6 bases from V and 5 from J, leaving 16 bases between them. The length of the CDR3 is 15 residues. CDR3 nucleotides: TGTGCCAGCAGCAACGGACTCCGTGGTACCGGGGAGCTGTTTTTT. Translating it yields CASSNGLRGTGELFF.

The chain couples TRBV6-5 to TRBJ2-7; 12 bases agree with TRBD2. Trimming took 6 bases from V and 1 from J; bases not matched to a gene: 4. CDR1 MNHEY and CDR2 SVGAGI come from the germline V gene. The CDR3 runs to 15 residues. For the CDR3, the DNA is TGTGCCAGCAGGTATGGACTAGCGGGATCCTACGAGCAGTACTTC. This encodes CASRYGLAGSYEQYF.

This chain joins TRBV7-9 and TRBJ1-1; D remains ambiguous. CDR1 SEHNR and CDR2 FQNEAQ come from the germline V gene (reference sequence). The CDR3 has 13 amino acids. Deletions cut 2 bases from V and 7 bases from J, with 11 bases between. CDR3: CASSLYPTDEAFF. The CDR3, as DNA: TGTGCCAGCAGCTTATACCCAACAGATGAAGCTTTCTTT.

The V and J genes are TRBV7-9 and TRBJ1-2; D is perhaps TRBD1 (5 bases). Deletions cut 2 bases from V and 7 bases from J, with 11 bases between. The CDR3 has 13 amino acids. Germline lookup yields CDR1 SEHNR and CDR2 FQNEAQ (reference sequence). The DNA of the CDR3 is TGTGCCAGCAGCTTAACGGGGGGGAGTGGCTACACCTTC. Residues: CASSLTGGSGYTF.

The V and J genes are TRBV30 and TRBJ1-2, with D unresolved. The CDR3 is made up of 10 amino acids. Germline CDR1 GTSNPN, CDR2 SVGIG (reference sequence). V dropped 5 bases and J dropped 7 bases, with 8 bases sitting between them. The CDR3 loop reads CAWYYGGYTF. For the CDR3, the DNA is TGTGCCTGGTATTACGGTGGCTACACCTTC.

The chain recombines TRBV10-2 with TRBJ2-7; 8 positions match TRBD1. CDR1 WSHSY and CDR2 SAAADI come from the germline V gene. The CDR3 loop spans 15 amino acids. Unmatched junction bases numbered 12, after V lost 8 bases and J lost 3 bases. DNA of the CDR3: TGCGCCAGCCGCGGTTCTGGACAGGGCAACTACGAGCAGTACTTC. Protein: CASRGSGQGNYEQYF.

The rearrangement links TRBV18 to TRBJ2-3; the D gene is possibly TRBD1 (6 bases). The CDR3 is 16 amino acids. The V and J ends lost 3 bases and 3 bases respectively, with 16 bases between them. CDR1 is KGHSH and CDR2 is LQKENI in the germline V gene. CDR3 DNA: TGTGCCAGCTCACCTTTGGACAGCCTACAAACAGATACGCAGTATTTT. This sequence encodes CASSPLDSLQTDTQYF.

The gene calls are TRBV6-5 and TRBJ1-6; the D is unclear. The germline V gene has CDR1 MNHEY and CDR2 SVGAGI. The V gene lost 6 bases and the J gene lost 7 bases, with 16 bases spanning the gap. There are 15 residues in the CDR3. The CDR3 DNA sequence: TGTGCCAGCAGCGTAGACGGACGGAGGAATTCACCCCTCCACTTT. Residues: CASSVDGRRNSPLHF.

This clone has just one count. The chain employs TRBV7-2 and TRBJ1-4; the match to TRBD1 covers 8 bases. The CDR3 covers 15 residues. The germline V gene encodes CDR1 SGHTA and CDR2 FQGNSA. With 5 bases clipped from V and 8 bases from J, the junction kept 10 bases outside the gene matches. Here the CDR3 reads CASSNRDRGKEKLFF. CDR3 in DNA: TGTGCCAGCAGCAATCGCGACAGGGGCAAAGAAAAACTGTTTTTT.

This sequence joins TRBV4-2 and TRBJ1-5; unclear D gene. The V end lost 3 bases, the J end lost 6 bases, and 6 bases lay between the germline ends. Per the germline V gene, CDR1 is LGHNA and CDR2 is YNFKEQ. CDR3 length: 12 residues. The CDR3 coding sequence is TGTGCCAGCAGCCACTCCGGTCAGCCCCAGCATTTT. This translates into CASSHSGQPQHF.

The CDR3 reads CASSLGRQNTEAFF. The CDR3 DNA sequence: TGTGCCAGCAGCTTGGGGCGACAGAACACTGAAGCTTTCTTT. The chain has TRBV5-4 and TRBJ1-1; unclear D gene. This CDR3 has 14 amino acids. V lost 0 bases and J 1 base, leaving 7 bases between the germline ends. CDR1 is SGHNT, CDR2 YYREEE, per germline (reference sequence). The variable domain in full, with the rest retrieved from reference TRBV5-4 and TRBJ1-1, is ETGVTQSPTHLIKTRGQQVTLRCSSQSGHNTVSWYQQALGQGPQFIFQYYREEENGRGNFPPRFSGLQFPNYSSELNVNALELDDSALYLCASSLGRQNTEAFFGQGTRLTVV.

This chain uses TRBV30 with TRBJ1-1; TRBD1 aligns across 7 bases. Germline V gene data show CDR1 as GTSNPN and CDR2 as SVGIG (reference sequence). The trim removed 4 bases at V and 5 bases at J, leaving 13 bases unmatched. The length of the CDR3 is 15 residues. The DNA for the CDR3 is TGTGCCTGGACAGTAGGTGCAGGGGGTGAGACTGAAGCTTTCTTT. Amino acids: CAWTVGAGGETEAFF.

The CDR3 bases are TGCGCCAGCAGCCAACATGGACAGGGGGTTAATTCACCCCTCCACTTT. Amino acid sequence: CASSQHGQGVNSPLHF. The chain combines TRBV4-3 with TRBJ1-6; 10 bases are a match to TRBD1. V shed 2 bases, J shed 6 bases, and the junction held 4 bases outside the gene matches. Germline CDR1 and CDR2: LGHNA and YSLEER. The CDR3 length is 16 residues.

The chain combines TRBV7-2 with TRBJ2-3, with 10 nucleotides matching TRBD2. CDR1 is SGHTA and CDR2 is FQGNSA in the germline V gene. The trim removed 1 base at V and 2 bases at J, leaving 9 bases unmatched. The CDR3 contains 18 residues. Written as DNA, the CDR3 is TGTGCCAGCAGCTTAGTGGGGCTAGCGGGAGTTACCACAGATACGCAGTATTTT. This codes for CASSLVGLAGVTTDTQYF.

This chain uses TRBV18 with TRBJ2-5; no clear D gene. This CDR3 is 13 amino acids long. From germline, CDR1 is KGHSH and CDR2 LQKENI. Trimming took off 5 bases at V and 3 bases at J, with 10 bases between the two ends. CDR3 sequence: CASSARLEETQYF. In nucleotides, the CDR3 is TGTGCCAGCTCAGCTAGACTGGAAGAGACCCAGTACTTC.

The chain joins TRBV12-2 to TRBJ1-1. TRBV12-2 is a known pseudogene. The CDR3 is 12 residues long. This chain's CDR3 is CASRLGGGEAFF. CDR3 DNA: TGTGCAAGTCGCTTAGGGGGAGGGGAAGCTTTCTTT.